This T cell receptor beta chain was profiled in a study of cytomegalovirus exposure and HLA in healthy donors. Study-wide results and caveats: Presence/absence analyses assumed roughly uniform sequencing depth across donors, which may not hold. Cytomegalovirus status was reportedly diagnosed by the classifier with high specificity and sensitivity.

This clone was picked up one time. Antigen unknown. The study ran its PCR with 60 Vbeta and 13 Jbeta primers. Libraries were prepared by immunoSEQ multiplex PCR; TCRdb keeps only in-frame clonotypes and omits some of them. This table holds approximately 150,000 clones, around 77% found once. The CDR3 spans 10 residues. Germline CDR1 reads DFQATT; CDR2 reads SNEGSKA (reference sequence). The V gene lost 5 bases and the J gene lost 9 bases, with 11 bases spanning the gap. The source material was PBMCs. This chain links TRBV20-1 with TRBJ2-7; a weak D match, TRBD1 (5 bases). This clonotype was obtained from a woman between 25 and 40 years old in good health and CMV-seronegative. CDR3 nucleotides: TGCAGTGCTGTCGACAGTAGGCAGTACTTC. Translation: CSAVDSRQYF.